The rows below give T cell receptor beta chains drawn from one sample of a study of T-cell memory formation after mild COVID-19. TCRdb ran MiXCR on the 5' RACE reads and lists one entry per CDR3 protein. The repertoire holds roughly 120,000 distinct CDR3 sequences, with about 24% as singletons. Sequencing was performed on PBMCs or a T cell subset sorted from them (not recorded which). These receptors came from a man between 18 and 35 years old who had mild COVID-19 (a few samples of this study predate the infection). Cell type and time point are not known. The CDR3 runs from the conserved cysteine through the conserved F or W. D genes are given only for firm matches. Clone size is shown for a subset of rows, as once, few, many or a class of expanded clone.

d_gene,v_gene,abundance,CDR3aa
NA,TRBV12-3/TRBV12-4,few,CASRSTAFFTDTQYF
NA,TRBV7-9,NA,CASSLGTGEQFF
TRBD2,TRBV19,NA,CASSLSGANNEQFF
NA,TRBV4-1,NA,CASSQDREKLFF
NA,TRBV6-5,few,CASSYSKGLNTEAFF
NA,TRBV4-1,NA,CASSHTNPGDQPQHF
NA,TRBV4-1,many,CASSQVVQAREETQYF
TRBD1,TRBV7-9,few,CASSGRDRGYYGYTF
NA,TRBV7-6,few,CASSLAETGYEAFF
NA,TRBV20-1,few,CSARGATNTEAFF
NA,TRBV12-3/TRBV12-4,many,CASSSQETQYF
NA,TRBV9,NA,CASSVVPEGYSGYTF
NA,TRBV6-2/TRBV6-3,NA,CASGTYYEQYF
NA,TRBV19,NA,CASTFGRETQYF
NA,TRBV7-9,NA,CASSSGTGPNQPQHF
NA,TRBV3-1,few,CASSQGPGTGPADTQYF
NA,TRBV5-1,NA,CASSLAFRGQETQYF
NA,TRBV4-1,NA,CASSAVGYEQYF
NA,TRBV5-6,NA,CASSPGTIHEQYF
NA,TRBV7-9,NA,CASSLDSLYGYTF
NA,TRBV5-1,few,CASSKSTLGSTDTQYF
NA,TRBV5-1,few,CASSNSQGGTYEQYF
TRBD1,TRBV20-1,few,CSAITDRGLADTQYF
TRBD2,TRBV11-2,NA,CASSWTSGTYNEQFF
NA,TRBV12-3/TRBV12-4,NA,CASSLGRFEAFF
NA,TRBV4-1,NA,CASSQVAQADHTEAFF
NA,TRBV27,few,CASSWSSSYNEQFF
TRBD1,TRBV6-5,few,CASSYSPGQSSYNSPLHF
NA,TRBV7-9,NA,CASSSGTLETQYF
NA,TRBV27,NA,CASSPQGKANTGELFF
TRBD1,TRBV12-3/TRBV12-4,NA,CASSPGTGVSYEQYF
TRBD1,TRBV5-1,few,CASSSGTGVSGSNEQFF
TRBD1,TRBV19,NA,CASRFDRGRFSEAFF
NA,TRBV7-9,NA,CASSPPLPADTEAFF
NA,TRBV12-3/TRBV12-4,few,CASTFETELPYEQYF
NA,TRBV11-1,few,CASSLEGRGSYNEQFF
NA,TRBV7-7,NA,CASSTRRYNEQFF
NA,TRBV5-1,NA,CASSLEATIYTEAFF
NA,TRBV7-9,NA,CASSLSVLYGYTF
TRBD1,TRBV6-5,NA,CASSPQPWTGVSPLHF
NA,TRBV27,few,CASSHPGGAYEQYF